The entry below describes one T cell receptor beta chain. These data belong to a study of T cell responses to AZD1222 COVID-19 vaccine. TCRdb's table, derived via immunoSEQ multiplex PCR, lists solely in-frame clones and lacks some. The table lists roughly 99,000 clones, around 90% of them singletons. Trimming pared 4 bases from V and 6 bases from J, leaving 6 bases between. CDR1 and CDR2 from the germline V gene are GTSNPN and SVGIG (reference sequence). This CDR3 comprises 11 residues. The source of this sequence is an adult in good health. The material was peripheral blood, obtained on day 0 of AZD1222 vaccination. The J gene is TRBJ2-2, the V gene TRBV30, with a tentative D call TRBD2 (5 bases). CDR3 loop: CAWKEAGELFF. The CDR3 DNA reads as TGTGCCTGGAAGGAGGCCGGGGAGCTGTTTTTT. Using reference TRBV30 and TRBJ2-2 for the parts outside the CDR3, the full variable domain is SQTIHQWPATLVQPVGSPLSLECTVEGTSNPNLYWYRQAAGRGLQLLFYSVGIGQISSEVPQNLSASRPQDRQFILSSKKLLLSDSGFYLCAWKEAGELFFGEGSRLTVL.